The clone carrying this T cell receptor beta chain showed up just a few times. Its antigen is unknown. Patients selected for sequencing had displayed CD8+CD57+ cell expansion by flow cytometry. Every patient had severe acquired aplastic anemia. There was no therapy given to any patient before the blood sampling took place. The sample originates from a study of CD8+CD57+ T cells in acquired aplastic anemia. CDR3 and TCR beta VDJ profiling relied on genomic DNA as the template. TCRdb processed the reads anew with MiXCR; each CDR3 protein has one entry. The table has about 180,000 distinct CDR3 sequences, around 60% seen once. Study results and limitations: Researchers report that twenty-nine CD8+ CDR3 sequences appeared in both patients and controls.

CDR3 size: 15 residues. In germline, CDR1 is LNHDA, CDR2 SQIVND (reference sequence). Trimming removed 3 bases at V and 2 bases at J, with 13 bases between. The V call is TRBV19, the J call TRBJ1-2; tentatively, D is TRBD1 (5 bases). The sequence was obtained from a human donor with aplastic anemia. Material: sorted CD4+, CD8+, or CD8+CD57+ T cells (not recorded which) from PBMCs. Written as DNA, the CDR3 is TGTGCCAGTAGTATCCAGGGCAGTAGGAACTATGGCTACACCTTC. This encodes CASSIQGSRNYGYTF.